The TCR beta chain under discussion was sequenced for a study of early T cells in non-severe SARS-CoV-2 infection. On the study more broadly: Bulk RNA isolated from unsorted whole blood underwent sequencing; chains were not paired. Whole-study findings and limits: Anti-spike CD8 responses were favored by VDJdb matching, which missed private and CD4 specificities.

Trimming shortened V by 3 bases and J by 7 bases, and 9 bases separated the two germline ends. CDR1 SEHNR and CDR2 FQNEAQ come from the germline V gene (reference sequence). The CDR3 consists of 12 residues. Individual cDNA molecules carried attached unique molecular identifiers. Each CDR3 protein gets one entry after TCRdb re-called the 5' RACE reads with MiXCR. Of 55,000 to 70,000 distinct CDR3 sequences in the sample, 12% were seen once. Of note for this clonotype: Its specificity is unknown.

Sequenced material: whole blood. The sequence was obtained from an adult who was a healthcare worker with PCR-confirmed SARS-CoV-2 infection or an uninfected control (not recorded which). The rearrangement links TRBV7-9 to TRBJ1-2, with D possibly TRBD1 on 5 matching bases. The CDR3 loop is CASSFSGAGYTF. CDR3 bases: TGTGCCAGCAGCTTTTCTGGGGCTGGCTACACCTTC. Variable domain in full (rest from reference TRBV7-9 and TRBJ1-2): DTGVSQNPRHKITKRGQNVTFRCDPISEHNRLYWYRQTLGQGPEFLTYFQNEAQLEKSRLLSDRFSAERPKGSFSTLEIQRTEQGDSAMYLCASSFSGAGYTFGSGTRLTVV.